This T cell receptor (beta chain) was identified in a study of identical twins. Study-level points and caveats: Models underestimated out-of-frame TCR alpha sharing in monozygotic twins. In cord blood, abundant beta clonotypes had fewer insertions; memory showed no trend.

For this clonotype: The antigen is unknown.

TCRdb used MiXCR to reprocess the 5' RACE reads, holding one entry per CDR3 protein. Of hundreds of thousands of distinct CDR3 sequences listed, around 6.6% are singletons. Separately, the same data were catalogued under a study of yellow fever vaccine responses in identical twins.

The sequencing sample was made of memory (CD45RO+) T cells sorted from blood. This TCR came from a woman between 18 and 30 years old in good health.

The CDR3 protein is CASSASGAGSGANVLTF. CDR3 DNA sequence: TGCGCCAGCAGTGCCAGCGGGGCGGGCTCTGGGGCCAACGTCCTGACTTTC. The chain has TRBV10-2 and TRBJ2-6; TRBD2 agrees at 7 bases. This CDR3 is 17 amino acids long. V was pared by 4 bases and J by 0 bases, with 6 bases of the junction left unmatched. Germline V gene lookup returns CDR1 WSHSY and CDR2 SAAADI.